A few counts support the clone carrying this TCR beta chain. Use of 60 Vbeta and 13 Jbeta primers characterized the PCR. Libraries were prepared by immunoSEQ multiplex PCR; TCRdb keeps only in-frame clonotypes and omits some of them. The sample lists some 51,000 clones, about three quarters occurring once. The sample originates from a study of cytomegalovirus exposure and HLA in healthy donors. Germline V CDR1 and CDR2: SGHAT, FQNNGV. CDR3 length equals 14 residues. Losses at the gene ends were 5 bases for V and 7 bases for J; bases not matched to a gene: 7. This chain links TRBV11-2 with TRBJ2-2; 7 bases agree with TRBD2. The source of this sequence is a female donor in good health and CMV-seronegative. The sample consisted of PBMCs. The CDR3 loop reads CASSGRVLNGELFF. The DNA of the CDR3 is TGTGCCAGCAGCGGGAGGGTACTCAACGGGGAGCTGTTTTTT.